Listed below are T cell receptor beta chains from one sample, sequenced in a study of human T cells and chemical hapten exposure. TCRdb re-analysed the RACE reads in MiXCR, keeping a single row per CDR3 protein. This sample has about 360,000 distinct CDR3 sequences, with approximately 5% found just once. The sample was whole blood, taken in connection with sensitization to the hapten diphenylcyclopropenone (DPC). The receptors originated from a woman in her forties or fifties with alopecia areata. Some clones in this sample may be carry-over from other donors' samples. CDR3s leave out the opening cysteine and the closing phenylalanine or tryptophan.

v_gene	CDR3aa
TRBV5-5	ASSLALEGGITGELF
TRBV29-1	SVEGQGRGETQY
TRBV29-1	SVALGLAGGFDQETQY
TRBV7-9	ASSRQGNEQF
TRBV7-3	ASSPQGRINYGYT
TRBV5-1	ASSTDSRLEAF
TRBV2	ASRTTGMNSPLH
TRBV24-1	ATSDSRQSNIQY
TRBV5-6	ASSFGQGRQPQH
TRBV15	ATSRGDSNQPQH
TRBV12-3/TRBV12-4	ASSFKESRAF
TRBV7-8	ASSPTGSNTGELF
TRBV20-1	SAMDGSSTDTQY
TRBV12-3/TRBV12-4	ASTLDGSTEAF
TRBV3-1	ASSSRRTQHNEQF
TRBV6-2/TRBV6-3	ASRETGGSPEAF
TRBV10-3	AITRIASRGYT
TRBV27	ASSRRQGSDTQY
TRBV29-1	SVHRGSGYT
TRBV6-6	ASTPWDSNTEAF
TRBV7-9	ASRHKGSANTEAF
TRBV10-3	AISEGSLYQETQY
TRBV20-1	SAPTGAGNTIY
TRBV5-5	ASSSALGGPLH
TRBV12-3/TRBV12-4	ASSSPTGPGDEQF
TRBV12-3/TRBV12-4	ASSLKVTSGRPDTQY
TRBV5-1	ASSLASGGANVLT
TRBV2	ASRRDDLGYT
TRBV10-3	ASNGGRLETQY
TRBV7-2	ASRTHPQGAYGYT
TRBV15	ATSRGFTDTQY
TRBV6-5	ASSPRGSGTSETQY
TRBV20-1	SASDAPSGSVEQY
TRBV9	ASSVGTSETF
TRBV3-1	ASSRLSGGTYEQY
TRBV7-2	ASRPDSTNTEAF
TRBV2	ASRGVTGGQPQH
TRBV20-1	SAVPMRGTSTDTQY
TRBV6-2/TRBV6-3	ASSYSILDYT
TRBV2	ASMRGSSLYNEQF
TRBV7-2	ASSLEGQRTGELF
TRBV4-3	ASSQGRYTKDYGYT
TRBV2	ASSDGGVAYGYT
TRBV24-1	ATSDSGTGGNEKLF
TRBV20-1	SAKRQGFGED
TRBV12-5	ASGAEREQF
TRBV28	ASIPQQGGNQPQH